The rows below give T cell receptor beta chains drawn from one sample of a study of control samples from healthy donors and cancer patients. The assay was immunoSEQ multiplex PCR, and TCRdb's table has in-frame clones only and misses some. The sample lists about 82,000 clones; around 94% were seen once. The sequenced material came from blood. Receptor source: a woman younger than 35 in good health. Both conserved end residues are part of each CDR3. Fields, in order: D gene, V gene, clone size, J gene, CDR3 protein, CDR3 DNA. The D gene is left open where the match is weak. Clone size is not always given. Where it is, it says once, few, many or a class for expanded clones.

>.|TRBV7-3|.|TRBJ2-2
CASSSGNTAGELFF
TGTGCCAGCAGCTCCGGGAACACGGCCGGGGAGCTGTTTTTT
>TRBD2|TRBV6-2/TRBV6-3|once|TRBJ2-5
CASSSHSAGAKETQYF
TGTGCCAGCAGTTCACACTCAGCGGGGGCTAAAGAGACCCAGTACTTC
>.|TRBV5-1|.|TRBJ1-4
CASSLAGGRKNEKLFF
TGCGCCAGCAGCTTGGCCGGGGGACGGAAAAATGAAAAACTGTTTTTT
>TRBD1|TRBV4-3|.|TRBJ2-1
CASSLRDRPYNEQFF
TGCGCCAGCAGTCTCCGGGACAGACCCTACAATGAGCAGTTCTTC
>.|TRBV28|.|TRBJ1-3
CASSLDSENTIYF
TGTGCCAGCAGTTTGGACAGCGAAAACACCATATATTTT
>.|TRBV6-6|.|TRBJ1-2
CASSYGRGASNYGYTF
TGTGCCAGCAGTTACGGTCGGGGGGCTTCAAACTATGGCTACACCTTC
>TRBD2|TRBV5-1|.|TRBJ2-7
CASSPGLAGTPYEQYF
TGCGCCAGCAGCCCGGGACTAGCGGGAACACCCTACGAGCAGTACTTC
>TRBD2|TRBV9|once|TRBJ2-1
CASSATGLFYEQFF
TGTGCCAGCAGCGCCACGGGACTATTCTATGAGCAGTTCTTC
>.|TRBV6-2/TRBV6-3|.|TRBJ1-1
CASSSRFAPGTEAFF
TGTGCCAGCAGTTCTCGCTTTGCCCCTGGAACTGAAGCTTTCTTT
>.|TRBV19|.|TRBJ2-5
CASSLAPRSRETQYF
TGTGCCAGTAGTTTAGCACCTCGGTCGCGGGAGACCCAGTACTTC
>TRBD2|TRBV29-1|.|TRBJ2-3
CSAQLTSGGPDTQYF
TGCAGCGCCCAACTAACTAGCGGGGGGCCAGATACGCAGTATTTT
>.|TRBV5-1|.|TRBJ2-6
CASSFNTGPGANVLTF
TGCGCCAGCAGCTTTAACACAGGGCCTGGGGCCAACGTCCTGACTTTC
>.|TRBV11-3|.|TRBJ2-1
CASSLDGTSEQFF
TGTGCCAGCAGCTTAGATGGCACTAGTGAGCAGTTCTTC
>.|TRBV5-8|once|TRBJ1-2
CASSLLQSFYGYTF
TGTGCCAGCAGCTTGCTTCAGAGTTTCTATGGCTACACCTTC
>.|TRBV15|.|TRBJ1-5
CATSREGGRNQPQHF
TGTGCCACCAGCAGAGAGGGGGGTCGGAATCAGCCCCAGCATTTT
>TRBD2|TRBV27|.|TRBJ2-3
CASSPTSGASTDTQYF
TGTGCCAGCAGCCCGACTAGCGGGGCTAGCACAGATACGCAGTATTTT
>.|TRBV4-2|.|TRBJ1-5
CASSQLTYGNQPQHF
TGTGCCAGCAGCCAACTTACTTATGGCAATCAGCCCCAGCATTTT
>TRBD2|TRBV9|few|TRBJ2-3
CASSVITSGTDTQYF
TGTGCCAGCAGCGTAATAACTAGCGGCACAGATACGCAGTATTTT
>.|TRBV19|.|TRBJ1-1
CASSRDTEAFF
TGTGCCAGTAGTAGGGACACTGAAGCTTTCTTT
>.|TRBV24-1|.|TRBJ2-2
CATSDFGGQGETGELFF
TGTGCCACCAGTGATTTTGGCGGGCAGGGAGAAACCGGGGAGCTGTTTTTT
>.|TRBV9|.|TRBJ2-7
CASSVQGSSYEQYF
TGTGCCAGCAGCGTCCAGGGGAGCTCCTACGAGCAGTACTTC
>.|TRBV29-1|.|TRBJ2-7
CSAEKGGYREQYF
TGCAGCGCCGAAAAGGGCGGTTATCGCGAGCAGTACTTC